Each of the 6 T cell receptor beta chains below was sequenced from the same sample in a study of graft-versus-host responses after intestinal transplantation. No antigen is known for these receptors. Some clones are missing from TCRdb's copy, which holds only in-frame ones; the method was immunoSEQ multiplex PCR. This table has about 36,000 clones, approximately 93% appearing once. This specimen was unstimulated CD4+ T cells sorted from spleen or lymph node cells, taken before transplant. The receptors come from a human donor who was the organ donor for an intestinal transplant.

The gene calls are TRBV7-2 and TRBJ2-7, with a possible D match to TRBD1 (6 bases). The germline V gene has CDR1 SGHTA and CDR2 FQGNSA. Deletions cut 0 bases from V and 4 bases from J, with 7 bases between. The CDR3 is 13 residues long. In DNA form, the CDR3 reads TGTGCCAGCAGCTTAGCCGGGACATACGAGCAGTACTTC. Residues: CASSLAGTYEQYF.

The chain recombines TRBV5-6 with TRBJ2-5, with D unresolved. V lost 0 bases and J 4 bases, leaving 10 bases between the germline ends. Germline assignment: CDR1 SGHDT and CDR2 YYEEEE. The CDR3 spans 14 residues. The CDR3: CASSLAWGAETQYF. The DNA of the CDR3 is TGTGCCAGCAGCTTGGCGTGGGGTGCAGAGACCCAGTACTTC.

This chain joins TRBV28 and TRBJ2-7, with D possibly TRBD1 on 6 matching bases. Germline assignment: CDR1 MDHEN and CDR2 SYDVKM. V was shortened by 6 bases and J by 3 bases, with 18 bases between the two germline ends. This CDR3 contains 15 residues. Written as DNA, the CDR3 is TGTGCCAGCAGGGTTGGGGGCGCCTCGAACTACGAGCAGTACTTC. Protein sequence: CASRVGGASNYEQYF.

The rearrangement links TRBV6-5 to TRBJ1-6; perhaps TRBD1 as D (5 bases). Germline V lookup: CDR1 MNHEY, CDR2 SVGAGI. This CDR3 is built from 13 residues. V was cut by 7 bases and J by 5 bases, with 9 bases left in between. The DNA of the CDR3 is TGTGCCAGCACATGGGGGAATAATTCACCCCTCCACTTT. Translating it yields CASTWGNNSPLHF.

The V gene is TRBV18, the J gene TRBJ2-7, with D maybe TRBD1 (6 bases). V lost 0 bases and J lost 0, with 12 bases in between. Germline V gene sequence: CDR1 KGHSH, CDR2 LQKENI. CDR3 length: 16 residues. The CDR3 loop is CASSPPSTGLSYEQYF. The CDR3 nucleotides are TGTGCCAGCTCACCACCGTCGACAGGCCTCTCCTACGAGCAGTACTTC.

The chain uses TRBV9 and TRBJ2-7; possible D gene TRBD1, 6 bases. Trimming removed 0 bases from V and 5 bases from J, with 15 bases in between. The germline gives CDR1 SGDLS, CDR2 YYNGEE. The CDR3 runs 15 residues. The CDR3 bases are TGTGCCAGCAGCGTAGGTGCGGGCAGGGGAAACGAGCAGTACTTC. Amino acids: CASSVGAGRGNEQYF.